This T cell receptor beta chain emerged from a study of T cell responses to AZD1222 COVID-19 vaccine. With V trimmed by 4 bases and J by 10 bases, 9 bases remained unmatched. The CDR3 runs 14 residues. Germline values: CDR1 MDHEN, CDR2 SYDVKM. TCRdb keeps only in-frame clones here, not all; method: immunoSEQ multiplex PCR. This sample yields 95,000 to 100,000 clones, of which about 90% are seen a single time; about 17% belongs to the top ten. This sequence originates from an adult in good health. The chain joins TRBV28 to TRBJ2-1, with 8 bases identical to TRBD2. Specimen: peripheral blood, collected on day 0 of AZD1222 vaccination. The CDR3 spells CASSYVAGIREQFF. The CDR3 DNA is TGTGCCAGCAGTTACGTAGCGGGAATTCGCGAGCAGTTCTTC.